This TCR beta chain was documented in a study of graft-versus-host responses after intestinal transplantation. As for the study in general: Each of the recipients got a multivisceral, liver-intestinal, or isolated intestinal transplant. Recipients uniformly received anti-thymocyte globulin induction, followed by tacrolimus and steroids for 2 to 4 years. Regarding the study as a whole: Elevated graft-versus-host to host-versus-graft clonal ratios in allografts were recorded for patients with graft-donor T cell macrochimerism. Levels of circulating GvH clones at their peak were associated with early post-transplant HvG declines.

Note on this clone: Its antigen is undetermined.

Trimming removed 3 bases from V and 2 bases from J, with 11 bases in between. CDR3 length: 14 residues. Germline CDR1 and CDR2: MGHRA and YSYEKL. TCRdb's table, derived via immunoSEQ multiplex PCR, lists solely in-frame clones and lacks some. The sample consists of about 25,000 clones, over 90% of them appearing once. This receptor was obtained from a human patient who received an intestinal transplant, so some T cells may come from the graft donor. The rearrangement uses TRBV4-1 and TRBJ2-7, with D uncertain. Here the sequenced sample was PBMCs, taken 18 days after transplant. The CDR3 here is CASSHIDQTYEQYF. The CDR3 nucleotides read TGCGCCAGCAGCCATATAGACCAAACCTACGAGCAGTACTTC.